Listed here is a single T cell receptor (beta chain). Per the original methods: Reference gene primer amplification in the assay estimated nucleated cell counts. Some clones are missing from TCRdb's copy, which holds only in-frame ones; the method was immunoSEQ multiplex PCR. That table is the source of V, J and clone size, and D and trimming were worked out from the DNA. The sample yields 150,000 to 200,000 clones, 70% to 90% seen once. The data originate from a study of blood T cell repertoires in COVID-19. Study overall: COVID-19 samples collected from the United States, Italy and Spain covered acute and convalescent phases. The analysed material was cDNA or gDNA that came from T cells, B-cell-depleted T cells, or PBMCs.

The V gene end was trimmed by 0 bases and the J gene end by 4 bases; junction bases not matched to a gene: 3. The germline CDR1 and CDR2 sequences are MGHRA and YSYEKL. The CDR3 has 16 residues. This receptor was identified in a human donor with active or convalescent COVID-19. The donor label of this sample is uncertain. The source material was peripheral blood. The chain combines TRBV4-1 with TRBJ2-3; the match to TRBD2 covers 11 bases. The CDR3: CASSQEVAGGADTQYF. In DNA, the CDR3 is TGCGCCAGCAGCCAAGAGGTAGCGGGAGGGGCAGATACGCAGTATTTT.